One and the same sample provided the 23 T cell receptor beta chains below, sequenced in a study of T cell responses to AZD1222 COVID-19 vaccine. Using immunoSEQ multiplex PCR, the repertoire was profiled, and TCRdb retains in-frame clones only, with some absent. The sample consists of about 190,000 clones, 85% to 95% of them appearing once. Sequencing was performed on peripheral blood, taken on day 0 of AZD1222 vaccination. The receptors were sampled from an adult in good health.

V and J are TRBV27 and TRBJ2-7, with a tentative D call TRBD1 (6 bases). The CDR3 length is 14 residues. Germline CDR1 and CDR2: MNHEY and SMNVEV (reference sequence). V lost 6 bases to trimming and J lost 2 bases, with 14 bases between them. DNA of the CDR3: TGTGCCAGCAGGGGGCAGGGGTCCCCCTACGAGCAGTACTTC. Its protein is CASRGQGSPYEQYF.

The V gene is TRBV7-9, the J gene TRBJ2-7; no reliable D call. The CDR3 sequence is 14 residues long. With 2 bases removed from V and 1 base from J, the gap between germline ends came to 9 bases. Germline CDR1 and CDR2: SEHNR and FQNEAQ (reference sequence). CDR3 protein: CASSLLAGSYEQYF. CDR3 DNA sequence: TGTGCCAGCAGCTTATTAGCAGGATCCTACGAGCAGTACTTC.

As concerns this clone: The same CDR3 is also encoded by other DNA sequences in this sample. The V call is TRBV28, the J call TRBJ1-1; D might be TRBD1 (6 bases). The V end lost 6 bases, the J end lost 6 bases, and 20 bases lay between the germline ends. In germline, CDR1 is MDHEN, CDR2 SYDVKM. CDR3 length equals 15 residues. CDR3 sequence reads: CASSQITGWRAEAFF. The CDR3 region has the DNA TGTGCCAGCAGCCAAATTACAGGGTGGAGAGCTGAAGCTTTCTTT.

In nucleotides, the CDR3 is TGTGCCAGCAGCTCAACAGGGGGCTATGGCTACACCTTC. Translated: CASSSTGGYGYTF. The chain recombines TRBV27 with TRBJ1-2; 8 bases align to TRBD1. The CDR3 has 13 amino acids. The V gene end was trimmed by 6 bases and the J gene end by 4 bases; junction bases not matched to a gene: 4. Germline CDR1 reads MNHEY; CDR2 reads SMNVEV (reference sequence).

The chain carries TRBV11-2 and TRBJ1-6; no firm D call. Germline-derived CDR1 and CDR2 are SGHAT and FQNNGV. CDR3 length: 13 amino acids. Between the trimmed V and J ends, which lost 2 bases and 7 bases, there was a span of 6 bases. CDR3 loop: CASSLFSNSPLHF. The CDR3 region has the DNA TGTGCCAGCAGCTTATTCTCAAATTCACCCCTCCACTTT.

This clone showed up just once. This chain connects TRBV12-2 to TRBJ1-5. TRBV12-2 is a documented pseudogene. This CDR3 region has 15 residues. The CDR3 DNA is TGTGCAAGTCGCTTAGCGTCGGGGGGCAATCAGCCCCAGCATTTT. Its translation: CASRLASGGNQPQHF.

The CDR3 sequence: CASSSIDTEAFF. CDR3 nucleotides: TGTGCCAGCAGCTCCATTGACACTGAAGCTTTCTTT. The rearrangement links TRBV28 to TRBJ1-1; the D is unclear. Germline V gives CDR1 MDHEN, CDR2 SYDVKM. V lost 6 bases, J lost 3 bases, and 8 bases lay in between. The CDR3 loop spans 12 amino acids.

The CDR3 DNA follows: TGTGCCAGCAGCTTAGGTGGGGGAGGCTCCTACAATGAGCAGTTCTTC. This sequence encodes CASSLGGGGSYNEQFF. J is TRBJ2-1 and V is TRBV7-2; a possible D gene is TRBD2 (6 bases). Germline CDR1 SGHTA, CDR2 FQGNSA. The CDR3 sequence is 16 residues long. V dropped 1 base and J dropped 0 bases, with 10 bases sitting between them.

The gene calls are TRBV6-1 and TRBJ1-1; D unclear. The V gene lost 0 bases and the J gene lost 5 bases, with 10 bases spanning the gap. The germline CDR1 and CDR2 sequences are MNHNS and SASEGT. This CDR3 spans 14 amino acids. CDR3 sequence reads: CASSEAWVGTEAFF. CDR3 sequence (DNA): TGTGCCAGCAGTGAAGCTTGGGTGGGGACTGAAGCTTTCTTT.

The rearrangement links TRBV7-9 to TRBJ1-6; D may be TRBD1 (6 bases). The CDR3 contains 16 residues. Trimming removed 4 bases at V and 7 bases at J, with 17 bases between. Germline V lookup: CDR1 SEHNR, CDR2 FQNEAQ (reference sequence). CDR3 in amino acids: CASSSLVTGLNSPLHF. The CDR3 DNA follows: TGTGCCAGCAGCTCGCTCGTGACAGGTTTAAATTCACCCCTCCACTTT.

This chain uses TRBV6-5 with TRBJ1-2; 8 bases are a match to TRBD1. The CDR3 consists of 13 residues. Per germline, CDR1 MNHEY and CDR2 SVGAGI. Germline trimming cut 6 bases from V and 2 bases from J; bases unmatched to any gene: 2. The CDR3 reads CASSRTGNYGYTF. In DNA form, the CDR3 reads TGTGCCAGCAGCCGGACAGGGAACTATGGCTACACCTTC.

The V and J genes are TRBV5-1 and TRBJ1-5; D unclear. V dropped 5 bases and J dropped 0 bases, with 6 bases sitting between them. Germline lookup yields CDR1 SGHRS and CDR2 YFSETQ. The CDR3 runs to 13 residues. As DNA, the CDR3 is TGCGCCAGCAGGCGAGATAGCAATCAGCCCCAGCATTTT. Its protein is CASRRDSNQPQHF.

The V call is TRBV7-9, the J call TRBJ2-7; D might be TRBD2 (5 bases). V lost 4 bases and J 0 bases, leaving 7 bases between the germline ends. In germline, CDR1 is SEHNR, CDR2 FQNEAQ (reference sequence). The CDR3 has 13 residues. The CDR3 is CASSSGVSYEQYF. As DNA, the CDR3 is TGTGCCAGCAGCTCCGGGGTCTCCTACGAGCAGTACTTC.

DNA for the CDR3: TGTGCCAGTACCCCTCTGGGGGAGGATGAGCAGTTCTTC. Encoded protein: CASTPLGEDEQFF. The chain uses TRBV19 and TRBJ2-1; D may be TRBD2 (6 bases). Looked up from germline, CDR1 is LNHDA and CDR2 is SQIVND (reference sequence). Trimming shortened V by 7 bases and J by 8 bases, and 15 bases separated the two germline ends. The CDR3 is made up of 13 amino acids.

The J gene is TRBJ1-1, the V gene TRBV4-2; a weak D match, TRBD1 (5 bases). V was shortened by 1 base and J by 4 bases, with 13 bases between the two germline ends. The CDR3 totals 15 residues. The germline V gene has CDR1 LGHNA and CDR2 YNFKEQ. CDR3: CASSQGFSGRTEAFF. Written as DNA, the CDR3 is TGTGCCAGCAGCCAAGGTTTTTCGGGACGCACTGAAGCTTTCTTT.

CDR3 sequence (DNA): TGTGCCAGCAGTTCTGGCCCCGACGTGGAGCAGTACTTC. Amino acid sequence: CASSSGPDVEQYF. The V call is TRBV6-5, the J call TRBJ2-7; D is undetermined. Trimming took 4 bases from V and 7 from J, leaving 14 bases between them. The CDR3 runs 13 residues. Germline V gene data show CDR1 as MNHEY and CDR2 as SVGAGI.

CDR3 nucleotides: TGTGCCAGCAGGCCTACAGCCTCAGGGCCCCAGCATTTT. It codes for CASRPTASGPQHF. The rearrangement links TRBV6-2 or TRBV6-3 to TRBJ1-5, with D hard to call. Germline-derived CDR1 and CDR2 are MNHEY and SVGEGT. V was shortened by 6 bases and J by 9 bases, with 15 bases between the two germline ends. The CDR3 loop spans 13 amino acids.

The chain links TRBV6-5 to TRBJ1-4; D possibly corresponds to TRBD1 (6 bases). Germline-derived CDR1 and CDR2 are MNHEY and SVGAGI. The CDR3 runs to 15 residues. V was cut by 6 bases and J by 6 bases, with 17 bases left in between. CDR3 protein: CASRSSGAGDEKLFF. In nucleotides, the CDR3 is TGTGCCAGCAGGAGCTCAGGGGCGGGAGATGAAAAACTGTTTTTT.

The chain uses TRBV27 and TRBJ2-7, with unresolved D. Trimming took 8 bases from V and 6 from J, leaving 8 bases between them. Germline-derived CDR1 and CDR2 are MNHEY and SMNVEV (reference sequence). The CDR3 totals 10 residues. The CDR3 sequence is CASGIIEQYF. CDR3 sequence (DNA): TGTGCCAGCGGTATCATCGAGCAGTACTTC.

With respect to this clone: Other DNA sequences in the same sample also yield this CDR3. This sequence joins TRBV24-1 and TRBJ2-2; no firm D call. This CDR3 contains 13 residues. Germline V gives CDR1 KGHDR, CDR2 SFDVKD. Between the trimmed V and J ends, which lost 5 bases and 0 bases, there was a span of 3 bases. This chain's CDR3 is CATSVSNTGELFF. The CDR3, as DNA: TGTGCCACCAGTGTTTCGAACACCGGGGAGCTGTTTTTT.

The chain is built from TRBV19 and TRBJ2-7; possible D gene TRBD1, 5 bases. The germline V gene encodes CDR1 LNHDA and CDR2 SQIVND (reference sequence). The CDR3 totals 14 residues. The V end lost 3 bases, the J end lost 3 bases, and 12 bases lay between the germline ends. In DNA form, the CDR3 reads TGTGCCAGTAGTATTGGGGCCAGAGACTACGAGCAGTACTTC. It codes for CASSIGARDYEQYF.

The count of this clone is one. This chain joins TRBV28 and TRBJ2-5; D tentatively reads TRBD1 or TRBD2 (5 bases each). V lost 8 bases and J 4 bases, leaving 14 bases between the germline ends. The CDR3 is made up of 13 amino acids. From germline, CDR1 is MDHEN and CDR2 SYDVKM. The CDR3: CASRPAGRETQYF. CDR3 nucleotide sequence: TGTGCCAGCCGCCCCGCAGGGAGAGAGACCCAGTACTTC.

The table lists this clone with a few counts. V and J are TRBV3-1 (or the pseudogene TRBV3-2) and TRBJ1-1; D is perhaps TRBD1 (5 bases). Germline V gene data show CDR1 as LGHDT and CDR2 as YNNKEL (reference sequence). Trimming pared 3 bases from V and 4 bases from J, leaving 9 bases between. CDR3 length: 13 amino acids. CDR3 residues: CASSHPGVTEAFF. CDR3 DNA sequence: TGTGCCAGCAGCCACCCGGGGGTCACTGAAGCTTTCTTT.